The clone carrying this TCR beta chain occurred a few times. Its specificity is not known. Upon completion of about ten days in culture, CD4+ T cells were isolated. Half-medium exchanges with IL-2 medium took place on days 3 and 7. This sample was taken from a study of vaccination effects on CD4 cells after COVID-19. The study, taken as a whole, reports: Convalescents' spike-reactive clones after vaccination were mainly made up of new clones that the vaccine induced. There were few convalescent patients in the study and no early post-infection timepoints. Late post-vaccination, clones induced by infection and those induced by vaccine underwent marked clonal contraction.

V was trimmed by 4 bases and J by 4 bases, leaving 13 bases between them. Germline V gives CDR1 MGHDK, CDR2 SYGVNS. The CDR3 is made up of 14 amino acids. Sequenced by immunoSEQ multiplex PCR; TCRdb stores in-frame clones only, minus some. The profile shows tens of thousands of clones, 72% of them singletons. The clonotype was recovered from a human donor who had a prior SARS-CoV-2 infection. The material was CD4+ T cells from PBMCs cultured without peptide, obtained before COVID-19 vaccination. V is TRBV25-1 and J is TRBJ1-1, with D possibly being TRBD1 (5 bases). In DNA, the CDR3 is TGTGCCAGCAGTGTTCAGGGTAGGGGCACTGAAGCTTTCTTT. As protein: CASSVQGRGTEAFF.